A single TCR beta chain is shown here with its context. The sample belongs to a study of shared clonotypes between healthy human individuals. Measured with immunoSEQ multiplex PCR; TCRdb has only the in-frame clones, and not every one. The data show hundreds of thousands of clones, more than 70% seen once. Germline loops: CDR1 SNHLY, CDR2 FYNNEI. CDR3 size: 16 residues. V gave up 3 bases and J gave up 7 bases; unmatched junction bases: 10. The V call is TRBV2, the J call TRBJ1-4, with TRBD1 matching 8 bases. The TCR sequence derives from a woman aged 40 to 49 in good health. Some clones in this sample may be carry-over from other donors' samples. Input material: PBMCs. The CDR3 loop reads CASSEDRVLNGEKLFF. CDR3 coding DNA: TGTGCCAGCAGTGAGGACAGGGTACTTAACGGTGAAAAACTGTTTTTT.